The 8 T cell receptor beta chains below all came from one sample that was sequenced in a study of tumor and adjacent non-tumor tissue in lung cancer. No cell sorting was done before RNA was extracted from the tissue. The normal lung tissue was taken more than 3 cm from the tumor edge. Three rounds of nested PCR, following a modified ARM-PCR protocol, produced the TCRbeta library. Each CDR3 protein is one row after TCRdb ran MiXCR on the multiplex PCR reads. The sample holds over 40,000 distinct CDR3 sequences, about 80% seen once. The source material was distant non-tumor lung tissue. These TCRs come from a woman in her fifties or sixties with non-small cell lung cancer.

Points on this clonotype: Since a much larger clone is just one base distant, this may be a read error. This chain connects TRBV28 to TRBJ1-2; a weak D match, TRBD1 (5 bases). Germline loops: CDR1 MDHEN, CDR2 SYDVKM. Trimming cost V 6 bases and J 8 bases, with 16 bases left between them. The CDR3 is 13 residues long. The CDR3 here is CASRLEKGRGYTF. DNA for the CDR3: TGTGCCAGCAGACTCGAGAAGGGGAGAGGCTACACCTTC.

To note about this clonotype: A read error may be the cause here, since a much bigger clone is one base away. V is TRBV5-1 and J is TRBJ2-2; a possible D gene is TRBD2 (5 bases). CDR3 length: 15 amino acids. Germline V CDR1 and CDR2: SGHRS, YFSETQ. The CDR3 is CASTDNSPNTGELVF. In nucleotides, the CDR3 is TGCGCCAGCACAGACAATTCCCCGAACACCGGGGAGCTGGTTTTT.

In its sample, this clonotype was seen a few times. The V call is TRBV5-1, the J call TRBJ2-1; weak D call: TRBD2 (5 bases). Germline V gives CDR1 SGHRS, CDR2 YFSETQ. The CDR3 sequence is 13 residues long. The V end lost 2 bases, the J end lost 9 bases, and 12 bases lay between the germline ends. Written as DNA, the CDR3 is TGCGCCAGCAGCTTTGCCCCCGAGGGTGAGCAGTTCTTC. It codes for CASSFAPEGEQFF.

A note on this clonotype: Since a much larger clone is just one base distant, this may be a read error. CDR3 nucleotides: TGTGCCAGCAGCGAACAAGGGGATCAGTCCCAGCATTTT. Encoded protein: CASSEQGDQSQHF. The chain employs TRBV7-8 and TRBJ1-5; weak D call: TRBD1 (5 bases). Germline values: CDR1 SGHVS, CDR2 FQNEAQ. This CDR3 is 13 amino acids long.

About this clonotype itself: An end of the junction differs from the germline gene, which may be a read error. The chain couples TRBV29-1 to TRBJ1-1; tentatively, D is TRBD1 (5 bases). There are 14 residues in the CDR3. CDR1 and CDR2 from the germline V gene are SQVTM and ANQGSEA. This CDR3 is CSVGEGKSYTEAFF. DNA of the CDR3: TGCAGCGTTGGTGAGGGGAAGTCGTACACTGAAGCCTTCTTT.

Turning to this clonotype: At one end the junction does not follow the germline gene, possibly because of a read error. The gene calls are TRBV5-8 and TRBJ2-7; no definite D call. This CDR3 has 13 residues. CDR1 and CDR2 from the germline V gene are SGHTS and YDEGEE. CDR3 residues: CVSYLSGPLGQYF. CDR3 nucleotide sequence: TGTGTCAGCTACCTCTCCGGGCCCCTAGGGCAGTACTTC.

Comment on this clonotype: As the CDR3 is not closed by the conserved phenylalanine or tryptophan, this likely results from a read error. This chain connects TRBV29-1 to TRBJ1-6, with D possibly being TRBD1 (5 bases). The CDR3 is 13 amino acids. Germline assignment: CDR1 SQVTM and CDR2 ANQGSEA. CDR3 DNA: TGCAACGTTGCTGCAGGGATGAATTCACCCCTCCACTGT. Encoded protein: CNVAAGMNSPLHC.

Ten or more counts support this clonotype. The chain is built from TRBV6-2 or TRBV6-3 and TRBJ1-1, with D possibly being TRBD1 (5 bases). Germline V gives CDR1 MNHEY, CDR2 SVGEGT. This CDR3 spans 13 amino acids. Trimming stripped 7 bases from V and 1 base from J, with 10 bases between. CDR3 DNA sequence: TGTGCCAGCAATCCGGGACCGAACACTGAAGCTTTCTTT. Translating gives CASNPGPNTEAFF.